Here is one TCR beta chain with its context. Method: immunoSEQ multiplex PCR; TCRdb's copy keeps in-frame clones and lacks some. The table lists about 360,000 clones, roughly 90% of them singletons. Per germline, CDR1 SGHAT and CDR2 FQNNGV. The CDR3 sequence is 15 residues long. V lost 0 bases and J lost 4; bases outside the gene matches: 2. These data come from a study of cytomegalovirus exposure and HLA in healthy donors. This TCR was sampled from a young woman in good health and CMV-seronegative. This rearrangement joins TRBV11-2 to TRBJ2-1; the match to TRBD2 covers 8 bases. The sample consisted of PBMCs. The CDR3 coding sequence is TGTGCCAGCAGCTTAGAGCAGCGGGAGTACAATGAGCAGTTCTTC. This codes for CASSLEQREYNEQFF.